This T cell receptor beta chain was documented in a study of T cells in Graves' hyperthyroidism and ophthalmopathy. Study observations and caveats: Model-based prediction identified ophthalmopathy a median roughly 5.9 months prior to its onset.

Germline loops: CDR1 MGHDK, CDR2 SYGVNS. The CDR3 extends over 12 amino acids. Trimming removed 5 bases from V and 6 bases from J, with 8 bases in between. For this clonotype: Its antigen is not known.

Amplification yielded TCR beta CDR3 regions, with RNA transcripts as the source. The HTBI primer set served for first-round RT-PCR of the TCR CDR3. TCRdb re-derived calls from the multiplex PCR reads in MiXCR, one entry per CDR3 protein. In the table there are 490,000 or so distinct CDR3 sequences, 46% of which are singletons. This chain connects TRBV25-1 to TRBJ1-5; D gene unclear. This sequence originates from an adult woman with Graves' disease, either hyperthyroidism or ophthalmopathy (not recorded which). The sequencing sample was made of peripheral blood or thyroid tissue (not recorded which). CDR3 loop: CASSFSLQPQHF. The CDR3 DNA follows: TGTGCCAGCAGTTTCAGTCTTCAGCCCCAGCATTTT.